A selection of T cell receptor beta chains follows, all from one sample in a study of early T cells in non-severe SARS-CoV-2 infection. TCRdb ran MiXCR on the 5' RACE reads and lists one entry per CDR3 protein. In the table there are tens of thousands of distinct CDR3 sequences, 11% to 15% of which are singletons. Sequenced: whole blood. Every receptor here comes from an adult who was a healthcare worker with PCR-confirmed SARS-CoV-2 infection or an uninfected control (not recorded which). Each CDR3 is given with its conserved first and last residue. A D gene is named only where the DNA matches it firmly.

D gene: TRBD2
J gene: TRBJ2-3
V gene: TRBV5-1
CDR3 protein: CASSLAGLAGGATDTQYF

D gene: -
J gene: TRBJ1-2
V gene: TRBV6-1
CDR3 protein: CASSSQSGGNYGYTF

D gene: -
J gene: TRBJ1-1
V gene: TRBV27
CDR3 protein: CASSLMGGGTEAFF

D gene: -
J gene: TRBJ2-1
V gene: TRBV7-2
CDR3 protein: CASSSREAIYNEQFF

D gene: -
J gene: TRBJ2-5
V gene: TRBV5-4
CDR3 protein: CASSSQGLGQETQYF

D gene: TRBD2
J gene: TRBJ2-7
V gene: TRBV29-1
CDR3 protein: CSGNPWREACAEQYF

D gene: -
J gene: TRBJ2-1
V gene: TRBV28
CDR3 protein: CASSLGSTYNEQFF

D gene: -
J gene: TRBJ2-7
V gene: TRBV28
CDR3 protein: CASRSPGQGPTYEQYF

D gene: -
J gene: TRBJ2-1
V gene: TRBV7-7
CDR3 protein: CASSFAHSNEQFF

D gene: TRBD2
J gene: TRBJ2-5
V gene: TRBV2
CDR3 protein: CASSTSGGSLETQYF

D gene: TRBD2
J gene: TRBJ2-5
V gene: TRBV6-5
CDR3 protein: CASSYGTSGTGTQYF

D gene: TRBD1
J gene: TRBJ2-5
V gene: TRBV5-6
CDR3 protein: CASSHTTGGRETQYF

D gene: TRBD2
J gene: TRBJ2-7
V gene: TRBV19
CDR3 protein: CASSPEPLASRGEQYF

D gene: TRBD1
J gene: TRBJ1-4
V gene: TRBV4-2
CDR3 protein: CASSQDGGRGEKLFF

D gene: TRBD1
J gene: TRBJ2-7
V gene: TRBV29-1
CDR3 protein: CSVTDRRSSYEQYF

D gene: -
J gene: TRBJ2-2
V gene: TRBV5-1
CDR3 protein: CASSLRGTYTGELFF

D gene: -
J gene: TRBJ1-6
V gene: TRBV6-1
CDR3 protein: CASSEYRAAINSPLHF

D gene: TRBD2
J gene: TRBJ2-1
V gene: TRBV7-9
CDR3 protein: CASSLGGLAGGNEQFF

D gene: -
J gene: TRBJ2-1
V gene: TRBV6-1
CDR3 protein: CASSERGGGQFF

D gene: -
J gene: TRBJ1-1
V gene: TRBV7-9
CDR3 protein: CASSLAGTAHTEAFF

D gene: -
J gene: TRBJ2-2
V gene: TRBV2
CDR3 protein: CASRQRVPANTGELFF

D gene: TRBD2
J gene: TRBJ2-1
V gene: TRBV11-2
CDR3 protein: CASRLAGGLNEQFF

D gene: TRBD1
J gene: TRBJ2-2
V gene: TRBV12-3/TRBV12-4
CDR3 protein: CASRRGQGGIRELFF

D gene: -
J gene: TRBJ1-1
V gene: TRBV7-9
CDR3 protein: CASSLLGDTSEAFF

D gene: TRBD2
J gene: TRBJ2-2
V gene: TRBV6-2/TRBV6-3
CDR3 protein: CASSYSGLAGPVSGELFF

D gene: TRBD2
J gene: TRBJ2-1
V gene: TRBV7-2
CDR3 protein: CASSLVAGSIYNEQFF

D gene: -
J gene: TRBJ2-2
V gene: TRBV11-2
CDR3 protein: CASIDLATRGVSAGELFF

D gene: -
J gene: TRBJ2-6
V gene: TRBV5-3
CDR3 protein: CARSLFSSGANVLIF

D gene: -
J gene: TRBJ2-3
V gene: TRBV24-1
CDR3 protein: CATSAPSTDTQYF

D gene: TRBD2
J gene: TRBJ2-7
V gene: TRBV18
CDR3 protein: CASSFTGTSGVYEQYF

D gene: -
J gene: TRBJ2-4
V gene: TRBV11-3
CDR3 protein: CASSFGGPPYF

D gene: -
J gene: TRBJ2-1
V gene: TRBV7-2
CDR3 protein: CASSLRYTGSFNEQFF

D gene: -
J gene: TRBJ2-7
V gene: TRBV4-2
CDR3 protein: CASSHTRDRSYEQYF

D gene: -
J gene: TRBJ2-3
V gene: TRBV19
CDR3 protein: CASSIENPSTDTQYF

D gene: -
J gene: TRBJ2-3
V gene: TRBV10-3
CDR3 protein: CAINQGKGTDTQYF

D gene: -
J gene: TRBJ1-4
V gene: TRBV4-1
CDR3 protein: CASSQDVRVTNEKLFF

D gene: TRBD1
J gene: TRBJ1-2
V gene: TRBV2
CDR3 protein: CASSERGQGLGGYTF

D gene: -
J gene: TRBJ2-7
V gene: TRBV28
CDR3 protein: CASSLTNTFYEQYF

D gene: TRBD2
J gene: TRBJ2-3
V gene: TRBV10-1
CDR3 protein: CASSASSGLRSPQYF

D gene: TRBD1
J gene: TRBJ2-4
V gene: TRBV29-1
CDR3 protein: CSGRDRGQENIQYF

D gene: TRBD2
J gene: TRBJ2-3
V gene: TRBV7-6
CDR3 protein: CASSRLAGGGFDTQYF

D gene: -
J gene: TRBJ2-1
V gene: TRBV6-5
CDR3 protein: CASRTGNEQFF

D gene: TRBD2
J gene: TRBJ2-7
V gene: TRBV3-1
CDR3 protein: CASSLGLAGGVWQYF

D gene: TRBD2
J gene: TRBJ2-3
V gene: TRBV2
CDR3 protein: CASSGLAGDTQYF

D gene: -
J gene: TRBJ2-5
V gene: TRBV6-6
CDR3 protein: CASSRRQEETQYF

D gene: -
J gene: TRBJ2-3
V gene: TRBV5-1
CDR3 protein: CASSSASGTDTQYF

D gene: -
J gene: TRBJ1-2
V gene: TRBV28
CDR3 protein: CASSFGGYGYTF

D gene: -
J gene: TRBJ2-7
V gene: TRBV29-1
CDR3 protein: CSVAGSFYEQYF

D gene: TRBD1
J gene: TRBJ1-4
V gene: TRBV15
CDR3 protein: CATSMGQVSEKLFF